This note documents a single T cell receptor beta chain sequence. As yet, its antigen is unknown. The data belong to a study of cytomegalovirus exposure and HLA in healthy donors. General study findings and limits: In a later analysis, compared with equally common non-associated chains, HLA-associated beta chains were more expanded.

V shed 3 bases, J shed 8 bases, and the junction held 10 bases outside the gene matches. The CDR3 runs to 15 residues. PCR was performed using 60 Vbeta and 13 Jbeta primers. Measured with immunoSEQ multiplex PCR; TCRdb has only the in-frame clones, and not every one. The table gives tens of thousands of clones; the top ten clones make up approximately 2.9% of it. The receptor's source is a man in his forties or fifties in good health and CMV-seronegative. V and J are TRBV5-3 and TRBJ1-2; 10 bases fit TRBD1. TRBV5-3 is annotated as an ORF whose role is uncertain. The source material was PBMCs. CDR3 in amino acids: CARSSAGTGVHGYTF. The CDR3 nucleotides are TGTGCCAGAAGCTCAGCCGGGACAGGGGTCCACGGCTACACCTTC.